Below, 16 T cell receptor beta chains from the same sample are listed, as sequenced in a study of cytomegalovirus exposure and HLA in healthy donors. With 60 Vbeta and 13 Jbeta primers, the PCR was carried out. Clones were sequenced by immunoSEQ multiplex PCR, and TCRdb holds only the in-frame ones, with some missing. The repertoire holds about 190,000 clones, about four fifths seen once, with over 1.5% in the top ten. Sequenced input: PBMCs. Source of these receptors: a man aged 50 or older in good health and CMV-seronegative.

The gene calls are TRBV6-5 and TRBJ1-2, with a weak D call TRBD1 (6 bases). V lost 5 bases to trimming and J lost 3 bases, with 13 bases between them. The germline V gene encodes CDR1 MNHEY and CDR2 SVGAGI. This CDR3 is built from 14 residues. The CDR3 reads CASSMGRQDYGYTF. In DNA form, the CDR3 reads TGTGCCAGCAGTATGGGGAGACAGGACTATGGCTACACCTTC.

This clone appeared a few times. The chain couples TRBV28 to TRBJ1-1; 9 positions match TRBD1. Germline V gene data show CDR1 as MDHEN and CDR2 as SYDVKM. This CDR3 is 15 amino acids long. J gave up 2 bases and V 7 bases, and 8 bases lay outside the gene matches. The CDR3 reads CASTSGQGPNTEAFF. CDR3 coding DNA: TGTGCCAGCACATCGGGACAGGGACCTAACACTGAAGCTTTCTTT.

The rearrangement joins TRBV5-1 to TRBJ1-1; TRBD1 matches 8 bases. The germline V gene encodes CDR1 SGHRS and CDR2 YFSETQ. This CDR3 contains 15 residues. V lost 3 bases and J lost 7; bases outside the gene matches: 11. The CDR3 is CASSSLDRATGEAFF. Written as DNA, the CDR3 is TGCGCCAGCAGCTCCTTGGACAGGGCTACGGGTGAAGCTTTCTTT.

This chain uses TRBV7-9 with TRBJ2-1; 14 bases agree with TRBD2. Germline values: CDR1 SEHNR, CDR2 FQNEAQ (reference sequence). CDR3 length: 14 amino acids. V lost 5 bases and J lost 12; bases outside the gene matches: 6. The CDR3 DNA is TGTGCCAGCAGCCCGACTAGCGGGAGGGCCTGGCAGTTCTTC. Translated: CASSPTSGRAWQFF.

The rearrangement uses TRBV7-2 and TRBJ2-7; the match to TRBD1 covers 7 bases. CDR1 is SGHTA, CDR2 FQGNSA, per germline. The CDR3 spans 15 residues. Trimming at V came to 5 bases and at J to 3 bases, leaving 10 bases not matched to a gene. CDR3 bases: TGTGCCAGCAGCCCCCAAGGACAGGTAAACTACGAGCAGTACTTC. Translation: CASSPQGQVNYEQYF.

This clone was counted only a few times. The chain combines TRBV4-3 with TRBJ1-2; TRBD1 matches 7 bases. From germline, CDR1 is LGHNA and CDR2 YSLEER. J lost 5 bases, V lost 0 bases, and 3 bases had no gene match. The CDR3 loop spans 14 amino acids. The CDR3 DNA is TGCGCCAGCAGCCAAGATGCCAGGGGGTATGGCTACACCTTC. The encoded protein is CASSQDARGYGYTF.

This chain joins TRBV4-1 and TRBJ2-1, with a possible D match to TRBD2 (5 bases). Germline assignment: CDR1 MGHRA and CDR2 YSYEKL. Trimming left V 0 bases short and J 3 bases short, with 12 bases between. This CDR3 spans 16 amino acids. CDR3 DNA: TGCGCCAGCAGCCAAGACCCGGGGATAGGCTACAATGAGCAGTTCTTC. Translation gives CASSQDPGIGYNEQFF.

The chain joins TRBV6-5 to TRBJ1-1, with D maybe TRBD1 (6 bases). This CDR3 has 15 amino acids. Trimming left V 0 bases short and J 5 bases short, with 13 bases between. Germline V lookup: CDR1 MNHEY, CDR2 SVGAGI. The CDR3 region has the DNA TGTGCCAGCAGTTACTCTCGGGGGCGGGAGACTGAAGCTTTCTTT. Residues: CASSYSRGRETEAFF.

V usage is TRBV5-1 and J usage is TRBJ2-2, with D perhaps TRBD1 (6 bases). With 4 bases removed from V and 3 bases from J, the gap between germline ends came to 13 bases. The CDR3 extends over 15 amino acids. CDR1 and CDR2 (germline): SGHRS, YFSETQ. CDR3: CASSGGGGYTGELFF. The CDR3 DNA reads as TGCGCCAGCAGCGGCGGTGGGGGCTACACCGGGGAGCTGTTTTTT.

The DNA for the CDR3 is TGTGCCATTGCCGGGGGGGAGGGCTACGAGCAGTACTTC. Its protein product is CAIAGGEGYEQYF. This sequence joins TRBV10-3 and TRBJ2-7; TRBD2 matches at 8 bases. The length of the CDR3 is 13 residues. From germline, CDR1 is ENHRY and CDR2 SYGVKD. The V gene end was trimmed by 9 bases and the J gene end by 3 bases; junction bases not matched to a gene: 7.

The chain joins TRBV2 to TRBJ2-7; D is perhaps TRBD1 (6 bases). V lost 8 bases to trimming and J lost 0 bases, with 11 bases between them. From germline, CDR1 is SNHLY and CDR2 FYNNEI. The CDR3 consists of 13 residues. CDR3 in amino acids: CASRQESSYEQYF. DNA for the CDR3: TGTGCCAGCCGACAGGAGAGCTCCTACGAGCAGTACTTC.

This chain uses TRBV19 with TRBJ2-1, with 12 bases fitting TRBD2. The CDR3 is 15 amino acids. The V and J ends lost 4 bases and 8 bases, in that order; junction bases with no gene match: 6. CDR1 is LNHDA, CDR2 SQIVND, per germline (reference sequence). The CDR3 spells CASSTRLAGEDEQFF. In DNA form, the CDR3 reads TGTGCCAGTAGTACCCGACTAGCGGGAGAGGATGAGCAGTTCTTC.

This clone was counted a few times. The rearrangement links TRBV28 to TRBJ1-1; 7 bases match TRBD1. This CDR3 is built from 12 residues. CDR1 MDHEN and CDR2 SYDVKM come from the germline V gene. Unmatched junction bases numbered 4, after V lost 11 bases and J lost 1 base. The CDR3 loop is CASRDRNTEAFF. CDR3 bases: TGTGCCTCCCGGGACAGGAACACTGAAGCTTTCTTT.

The CDR3 reads CASSRSTGQETQYF. The CDR3 nucleotides read TGTGCCAGCTCACGATCGACAGGCCAAGAGACCCAGTACTTC. The chain employs TRBV18 and TRBJ2-5; D possibly corresponds to TRBD1 (6 bases). Trimming pared 4 bases from V and 1 base from J, leaving 10 bases between. CDR1 KGHSH and CDR2 LQKENI come from the germline V gene. The CDR3 sequence is 14 residues long.

V usage is TRBV4-1 and J usage is TRBJ2-7; TRBD2 might be the D (6 bases). The germline V and J ends were trimmed by 2 bases and 5 bases, with 13 bases remaining between them. CDR3 length: 14 amino acids. From germline, CDR1 is MGHRA and CDR2 YSYEKL. Here the CDR3 reads CASSQLEGTNEQYF. The CDR3 region has the DNA TGCGCCAGCAGCCAATTGGAGGGAACAAACGAGCAGTACTTC.

The chain links TRBV7-9 to TRBJ2-5; the match to TRBD2 covers 9 bases. The germline V gene encodes CDR1 SEHNR and CDR2 FQNEAQ (reference sequence). The CDR3 loop spans 15 amino acids. Trimming at V came to 2 bases and at J to 5 bases, leaving 6 bases not matched to a gene. Written as DNA, the CDR3 is TGTGCCAGCAGCTTAAACGCGGGAGGGCGTGAGACCCAGTACTTC. This translates into CASSLNAGGRETQYF.